This T cell receptor (beta chain) was profiled in a study of T cell responses to AZD1222 COVID-19 vaccine. The CDR3 runs 13 residues. V lost 8 bases and J 1 base, leaving 11 bases between the germline ends. The V gene's germline CDR1 is MDHEN and CDR2 SYDVKM. This clone was recorded only once. Profiling relied on immunoSEQ multiplex PCR, and the TCRdb table lists in-frame clones only, not all of them. The table includes roughly 140,000 clones, about 91% detected once. Here the sequenced sample was peripheral blood, taken on day 0 of AZD1222 vaccination. This TCR derives from an adult in good health. The chain carries TRBV28 and TRBJ1-1; TRBD1 might be the D (6 bases). CDR3 residues: CASDRTPNTEAFF. The CDR3 DNA is TGTGCCAGCGACAGGACCCCGAACACTGAAGCTTTCTTT.